The T cell receptor (beta chain) described here comes from a study of blood T cell repertoires in COVID-19. Study information: Researchers got acute and convalescent COVID-19 samples from the United States, Italy and Spain. From T cells, B-cell-depleted T cells, or PBMCs came the material, which was cDNA or gDNA.

The CDR3 is 13 amino acids. V dropped 2 bases and J dropped 5 bases, with 7 bases sitting between them. Per germline, CDR1 MNHNS and CDR2 SASEGT. Authors' processing steps: How many nucleated cells were present was estimated from reference gene primer amplification. Sequencing was performed with immunoSEQ multiplex PCR; in TCRdb, only in-frame clones are kept and a portion is missing. The V and J calls and clone size come from that table; D and trimming were worked out from the DNA. The sample has about 140,000 clones, around 72% seen once. The clonotype originates from a woman in her sixties with acute or convalescent COVID-19. Sequencing was performed on peripheral blood. The J gene is TRBJ1-3, the V gene TRBV6-1, with a tentative D call TRBD1 (6 bases). CDR3 DNA: TGTGCCAGCAGTGAAACAGGGAGAAACACCATATATTTT. It specifies CASSETGRNTIYF.